These 20 T cell receptor beta chains were all obtained from the same sample, sequenced in a study of blood T cell repertoires in COVID-19. Assay: immunoSEQ multiplex PCR; the TCRdb copy retains only in-frame clones and omits some. This table holds 150,000 or so clones, about 79% found once. Sequencing input: peripheral blood. The receptor source for this set is an elderly woman with acute or convalescent COVID-19.

The sample holds one count of this clone. The chain recombines TRBV19 with TRBJ1-5; TRBD1 matches 11 bases. J was trimmed by 2 bases and V by 5 bases; bases with no gene match: 8. Germline V CDR1 and CDR2: LNHDA, SQIVND (reference sequence). The CDR3 sequence is 17 residues long. The CDR3 region is CASSGDRGLSGNQPQHF. In nucleotides, the CDR3 is TGTGCCAGTAGTGGGGACAGGGGGTTAAGTGGCAATCAGCCCCAGCATTTT.

In this sample, this clone turned up once. The chain couples TRBV7-3 to TRBJ2-3; 7 bases match TRBD1. The CDR3 runs to 12 residues. CDR1 SGHTA and CDR2 FQGTGA come from the germline V gene. With V trimmed by 6 bases and J by 5 bases, 2 bases remained unmatched. The chain's CDR3 is CASSRTGDTQYF. CDR3 DNA sequence: TGTGCCAGCAGTCGGACAGGAGATACGCAGTATTTT.

This rearrangement joins TRBV4-1 to TRBJ1-1; D gene uncertain. In germline, CDR1 is MGHRA, CDR2 YSYEKL. V was trimmed by 2 bases and J by 1 base, leaving 11 bases between them. CDR3 length: 15 amino acids. CDR3 residues: CASSQQAAGNTEAFF. CDR3 nucleotides: TGCGCCAGCAGCCAACAGGCAGCAGGGAACACTGAAGCTTTCTTT.

By sample share, this clone is medium-sized. The chain links TRBV3-1 (or the pseudogene TRBV3-2) to TRBJ1-5, with a weak D call TRBD1 (6 bases). This CDR3 is 14 amino acids long. The V gene lost 0 bases and the J gene lost 7 bases, with 10 bases spanning the gap. CDR1 is LGHDT, CDR2 YNNKEL, per germline (reference sequence). The CDR3 loop reads CASSQDRGRQPQHF. The CDR3 DNA reads TGTGCCAGCAGCCAAGACAGGGGACGACAGCCCCAGCATTTT.

CDR3 coding DNA: TGTGCCAGCAGCTTGGAAGGCAGGGGTGGCCATGAGCAGTTCTTC. It is translated as CASSLEGRGGHEQFF. V is TRBV5-6 and J is TRBJ2-1; weak D call: TRBD1 (6 bases). V was clipped by 0 bases and J by 8 bases, with 15 bases between them. This CDR3 has 15 residues. CDR1 and CDR2 (germline): SGHDT, YYEEEE.

V is TRBV9 and J is TRBJ2-2; possible D gene TRBD1, 5 bases. The V and J ends lost 4 bases and 5 bases respectively, with 9 bases between them. The germline gives CDR1 SGDLS, CDR2 YYNGEE. This CDR3 contains 13 residues. The CDR3 sequence is CASSTRVTGELFF. In DNA form, the CDR3 reads TGTGCCAGCAGCACCAGGGTAACCGGGGAGCTGTTTTTT.

This sequence joins TRBV6-5 and TRBJ1-5; D possibly corresponds to TRBD1 (6 bases). V lost 8 bases and J lost 4, with 12 bases in between. This CDR3 has 13 residues. Looked up from germline, CDR1 is MNHEY and CDR2 is SVGAGI. The CDR3 bases are TGTGCCAGCGAACCAGACAGGAATCAGCCCCAGCATTTT. This gives the protein CASEPDRNQPQHF.

V is TRBV10-3 and J is TRBJ1-6, with 10 bases that match TRBD1. The CDR3 contains 14 residues. Germline CDR1 ENHRY, CDR2 SYGVKD. Germline trimming cut 6 bases from V and 8 bases from J; bases unmatched to any gene: 4. The CDR3 region has the DNA TGTGCCATCAGAATCGGGACAGGGGATTCACCCCTCCACTTT. Residues: CAIRIGTGDSPLHF.

The J gene is TRBJ2-6, the V gene TRBV24-1; 7 nucleotides align to TRBD1. J was trimmed by 3 bases and V by 6 bases; bases with no gene match: 1. Germline-derived CDR1 and CDR2 are KGHDR and SFDVKD. The CDR3 sequence is 14 residues long. CDR3 amino acids: CATSPGGGANVLTF. CDR3 bases: TGTGCCACCAGTCCAGGGGGTGGGGCCAACGTCCTGACTTTC.

The chain joins TRBV29-1 to TRBJ1-2; D possibly corresponds to TRBD1 (5 bases). Germline V gene sequence: CDR1 SQVTM, CDR2 ANQGSEA. V was trimmed by 6 bases and J by 4 bases, leaving 18 bases between them. This CDR3 is 14 amino acids long. The CDR3 coding sequence is TGCAGCGTAGAACACAATGACAGCCCCTATGGCTACACCTTC. Its translation is CSVEHNDSPYGYTF.

The chain combines TRBV7-9 with TRBJ2-5, with 7 positions matching TRBD2. Losses at the gene ends were 3 bases for V and 2 bases for J; bases not matched to a gene: 12. Looked up from germline, CDR1 is SEHNR and CDR2 is FQNEAQ (reference sequence). The CDR3 spans 17 residues. CDR3 sequence reads: CASSFASSGELQETQYF. The CDR3 nucleotides are TGTGCCAGCAGCTTTGCCTCTAGCGGAGAGTTACAAGAGACCCAGTACTTC.

There are a few counts of this clone. The chain carries TRBV7-3 and TRBJ1-2; 8 nucleotides agree with TRBD1. Germline V CDR1 and CDR2: SGHTA, FQGTGA. With 5 bases clipped from V and 8 bases from J, the junction kept 10 bases outside the gene matches. The CDR3 is 14 amino acids. CDR3 nucleotide sequence: TGTGCCAGCAGCCCCGGACAGGGTTTTGACGGCTACACCTTC. Its translation: CASSPGQGFDGYTF.

The chain uses TRBV4-1 and TRBJ2-5; TRBD1 agrees at 7 bases. With V trimmed by 2 bases and J by 5 bases, 5 bases remained unmatched. The CDR3 consists of 14 residues. Looked up from germline, CDR1 is MGHRA and CDR2 is YSYEKL. CDR3 in amino acids: CASSQTGAPETQYF. CDR3 bases: TGCGCCAGCAGCCAAACAGGGGCGCCTGAGACCCAGTACTTC.

V and J are TRBV7-2 and TRBJ1-1; 8 bases align to TRBD1. J lost 7 bases, V lost 1 base, and 5 bases had no gene match. Germline CDR1 and CDR2: SGHTA and FQGNSA. The CDR3 has 14 amino acids. CDR3 DNA: TGTGCCAGCAGCTTAGGCCTAGGACAGGGTGAAGCTTTCTTT. Amino acid sequence: CASSLGLGQGEAFF.

The chain carries TRBV4-2 and TRBJ2-1; 14 nucleotides match TRBD2. The CDR3 loop spans 17 amino acids. V gave up 1 base and J gave up 1 base; unmatched junction bases: 0. Per germline, CDR1 LGHNA and CDR2 YNFKEQ. The CDR3 region is CASSQGTSGRSYNEQFF. CDR3 DNA sequence: TGTGCCAGCAGCCAAGGGACTAGCGGGAGGTCCTACAATGAGCAGTTCTTC.

This clone was detected only a few times. The J gene is TRBJ2-2, the V gene TRBV27; TRBD2 aligns across 10 bases. The V and J ends lost 4 bases and 3 bases, in that order; junction bases with no gene match: 8. The CDR3 contains 17 residues. In germline, CDR1 is MNHEY, CDR2 SMNVEV (reference sequence). The CDR3 bases are TGTGCCAGCAGTTCTACCAGCGGGGGGGTGGACACCGGGGAGCTGTTTTTT. It translates to CASSSTSGGVDTGELFF.

V gene TRBV5-4 combines with J gene TRBJ2-5, with D perhaps TRBD2 (6 bases). The V gene lost 4 bases and the J gene lost 2 bases, with 15 bases spanning the gap. This CDR3 contains 15 residues. Germline CDR1 and CDR2: SGHNT and YYREEE (reference sequence). The chain's CDR3 is CASSLAGRTQETQYF. The DNA for the CDR3 is TGTGCCAGCAGCCTCGCGGGGAGAACTCAAGAGACCCAGTACTTC.

The V and J genes are TRBV6-5 and TRBJ1-5; 7 bases are shared with TRBD1. The V segment lost 2 bases and the J segment 4 bases; nucleotides outside the gene matches: 5. Per germline, CDR1 MNHEY and CDR2 SVGAGI. This CDR3 is 15 amino acids long. CDR3: CASSYTGVTNQPQHF. For the CDR3, the DNA is TGTGCCAGCAGTTACACAGGGGTGACGAATCAGCCCCAGCATTTT.

The gene calls are TRBV21-1 and TRBJ1-5; the table's D call TRBD1 went unverified against the DNA. TRBV21-1 is labeled a pseudogene. The CDR3 extends over 16 amino acids. CDR3 protein: CASSGLQGDSNQPQHF. The CDR3 coding sequence is TGTGCCAGCAGCGGATTACAGGGGGATAGCAATCAGCCCCAGCATTTT.

The chain uses TRBV7-2 and TRBJ1-2, with D possibly being TRBD1 (5 bases). Trimming took off 0 bases at V and 4 bases at J, with 12 bases between the two ends. The CDR3 sequence is 15 residues long. Germline assignment: CDR1 SGHTA and CDR2 FQGNSA. CDR3 amino acids: CASSLAHQGVYGYTF. CDR3 sequence (DNA): TGTGCCAGCAGCTTAGCGCACCAGGGTGTCTATGGCTACACCTTC.